This T cell receptor beta chain was retrieved from a study of blood T cell repertoires in COVID-19. V lost 3 bases, J lost 4 bases, and 10 bases stayed unmatched. The CDR3 is made up of 16 amino acids. Germline V gene data show CDR1 as KGHSH and CDR2 as LQKENI. As processed by the authors: Estimated nucleated cell counts came from reference gene primer amplification. Using immunoSEQ multiplex PCR, the repertoire was profiled, and TCRdb retains in-frame clones only, with some absent. That table furnishes V, J and clone size, whereas the DNA furnished D and trimming. The sample lists roughly 300,000 clones, roughly 90% occurring once.

This rearrangement joins TRBV18 to TRBJ1-1; 8 bases are a match to TRBD1. The clonotype comes from a woman aged 25-40 years who had recovered from COVID-19. The sequenced sample was PBMCs or T cells enriched from blood (not recorded which). The CDR3 sequence is CASSPDRVSPSTEAFF. In DNA, the CDR3 is TGTGCCAGCTCACCGGACAGGGTTTCCCCTTCCACTGAAGCTTTCTTT.